Presented here are 26 T cell receptor beta chains from one specimen sequenced in a study of blood T cell repertoires in COVID-19. Profiled with immunoSEQ multiplex PCR; TCRdb holds only in-frame clones, not every one. This table has approximately 260,000 clones, roughly 82% appearing once. The sample consisted of peripheral blood. All receptors derive from an elderly woman with active or convalescent COVID-19.

This chain uses TRBV12-3 or TRBV12-4 with TRBJ1-4, with D uncertain. This CDR3 has 13 amino acids. Trimming stripped 9 bases from V and 3 bases from J, with 11 bases between. The CDR3 loop reads CASSEEPNEKLFF. The CDR3 nucleotides are TGTGCCAGTAGCGAGGAGCCTAATGAAAAACTGTTTTTT.

This sequence joins TRBV19 and TRBJ1-2; D may be TRBD1 (6 bases). The CDR3 spans 16 residues. CDR1 is LNHDA and CDR2 is SQIVND in the germline V gene (reference sequence). V shed 5 bases and J shed 1 base, with 17 bases lying between them. The CDR3 DNA reads as TGTGCCAGTAGTCGTCCGGTGGGACACCATAACTATGGCTACACCTTC. Its protein product is CASSRPVGHHNYGYTF.

This rearrangement joins TRBV5-5 to TRBJ1-4, with D possibly being TRBD1 (6 bases). CDR1 and CDR2 from the germline V gene are SGHKS and YYEKEE (reference sequence). There are 15 residues in the CDR3. The germline V and J ends were trimmed by 2 bases and 1 base, with 9 bases remaining between them. The CDR3 spells CASSLTGITNEKLFF. In DNA form, the CDR3 reads TGTGCCAGCAGCTTAACAGGGATAACTAATGAAAAACTGTTTTTT.

This clone appeared a single time. The chain links TRBV2 to TRBJ2-3, with 10 bases that match TRBD2. The V segment lost 6 bases and the J segment 1 base; nucleotides outside the gene matches: 4. The germline gives CDR1 SNHLY, CDR2 FYNNEI. The CDR3 is 15 amino acids. This CDR3 reads CASSAGTSGTDTQYF. CDR3 bases: TGTGCCAGCAGCGCAGGGACTAGCGGCACAGATACGCAGTATTTT.

CDR3 DNA sequence: TGTGCCAGCAGTAACAGGGTTTCTAACTATGGCTACACCTTC. This sequence encodes CASSNRVSNYGYTF. This chain uses TRBV6-5 with TRBJ1-2, with TRBD1 as a possible D gene (6 bases). Germline V gene lookup returns CDR1 MNHEY and CDR2 SVGAGI. The V end lost 5 bases, the J end lost 0 bases, and 10 bases lay between the germline ends. CDR3 length: 14 amino acids.

This clone was counted a few times. The V and J genes are TRBV27 and TRBJ1-1; a weak D match, TRBD1 (6 bases). This CDR3 contains 11 residues. From germline, CDR1 is MNHEY and CDR2 SMNVEV (reference sequence). Trimming took 5 bases from V and 7 from J, leaving 8 bases between them. The CDR3 coding sequence is TGTGCCAGCAGTCAGGGGTTTGAAGCTTTCTTT. Its protein product is CASSQGFEAFF.

The CDR3 DNA reads as TGTGCCAGCTCCCAGTCGACAGGGGGTACCTACAATGAGCAGTTCTTC. Encoded protein: CASSQSTGGTYNEQFF. The V and J genes are TRBV18 and TRBJ2-1; 9 bases are shared with TRBD1. The junction had 8 bases not matched to a gene; V was cut back by 6 bases and J by 2 bases. There are 16 residues in the CDR3. CDR1 and CDR2 from the germline V gene are KGHSH and LQKENI.

The chain joins TRBV3-1 (or the pseudogene TRBV3-2) to TRBJ2-7, with TRBD2 identical over 7 bases. Germline CDR1 is LGHDT and CDR2 is YNNKEL (reference sequence). The CDR3 extends over 13 amino acids. Losses at the gene ends were 3 bases for V and 5 bases for J; bases not matched to a gene: 4. CDR3 sequence (DNA): TGTGCCAGCAGCCATAGCGGGTTGGACGAGCAGTACTTC. It is translated as CASSHSGLDEQYF.

J is TRBJ1-1 and V is TRBV5-1; TRBD1 matches at 7 bases. Per germline, CDR1 SGHRS and CDR2 YFSETQ. The CDR3 has 15 residues. Unmatched junction bases numbered 6, after V lost 0 bases and J lost 4 bases. The CDR3 spells CASSLGGGAGTEAFF. In nucleotides, the CDR3 is TGCGCCAGCAGCTTGGGAGGGGGCGCGGGCACTGAAGCTTTCTTT.

The chain couples TRBV6-1 to TRBJ2-1, with TRBD2 matching 11 bases. Germline V gene lookup returns CDR1 MNHNS and CDR2 SASEGT. The CDR3 runs to 16 residues. V shed 4 bases and J 8 bases; nucleotides not matched to a gene: 10. The CDR3 loop is CASSGQLAGVVYEQFF. The CDR3 DNA reads TGTGCCAGCAGTGGACAACTAGCGGGAGTAGTCTATGAGCAGTTCTTC.

The V gene is TRBV19, the J gene TRBJ1-5; TRBD1 might be the D (5 bases). This CDR3 has 14 amino acids. V shed 4 bases and J shed 6 bases, with 13 bases lying between them. The germline CDR1 and CDR2 sequences are LNHDA and SQIVND (reference sequence). The CDR3 loop reads CASSNSQGSQPQHF. CDR3 nucleotides: TGTGCCAGTAGTAACTCGCAGGGCAGTCAGCCCCAGCATTTT.

V and J are TRBV6-6 and TRBJ2-2; 9 bases are shared with TRBD1. Per the germline V gene, CDR1 is MNHNY and CDR2 is SVGAGI (reference sequence). This CDR3 is built from 14 residues. After removal of 7 bases from V and 5 bases from J, the junction contained 5 bases not matched to a gene. The DNA of the CDR3 is TGTGCCAGCACCCGGGACAGGGAAACCGGGGAGCTGTTTTTT. It codes for CASTRDRETGELFF.

The chain has TRBV29-1 and TRBJ2-1; 9 nucleotides match TRBD1. J lost 7 bases, V lost 5 bases, and 6 bases had no gene match. The CDR3 has 13 residues. Germline loops: CDR1 SQVTM, CDR2 ANQGSEA. CDR3 nucleotides: TGCAGCGTTAAAGGGACAGGGACGAATGAGCAGTTCTTC. Protein product: CSVKGTGTNEQFF.

The V call is TRBV28, the J call TRBJ1-4; 10 bases line up with TRBD1. Trimming at V came to 4 bases and at J to 7 bases, leaving 9 bases not matched to a gene. Germline values: CDR1 MDHEN, CDR2 SYDVKM. The CDR3 consists of 16 residues. Here the CDR3 reads CASSSPGQGSGEKLFF. In nucleotides, the CDR3 is TGTGCCAGCAGTTCGCCGGGACAGGGGTCGGGTGAAAAACTGTTTTTT.

The chain has TRBV3-1 (or the pseudogene TRBV3-2) and TRBJ2-3, with 9 positions matching TRBD2. This CDR3 contains 15 residues. CDR1 is LGHDT, CDR2 YNNKEL, per germline (reference sequence). J gave up 0 bases and V 4 bases, and 2 bases lay outside the gene matches. In DNA, the CDR3 is TGTGCCAGCAGCCTAGCGGGGGAAAGCACAGATACGCAGTATTTT. Protein sequence: CASSLAGESTDTQYF.

The chain carries TRBV15 and TRBJ2-1; possibly TRBD1 for D (5 bases). The CDR3 is 13 amino acids. Trimming cost V 4 bases and J 6 bases, with 10 bases left between them. In germline, CDR1 is LNHNV, CDR2 YYDKDF (reference sequence). CDR3: CATSTDRSNEQFF. The CDR3 DNA reads TGTGCCACCAGCACAGACAGATCCAATGAGCAGTTCTTC.

This chain links TRBV18 with TRBJ1-1; 7 positions agree with TRBD1. This CDR3 region has 13 residues. J gave up 5 bases and V 5 bases, and 5 bases lay outside the gene matches. The germline CDR1 and CDR2 sequences are KGHSH and LQKENI. CDR3 DNA sequence: TGTGCCAGCTCAGGGGGACAGCAAACTGAAGCTTTCTTT. The encoded protein is CASSGGQQTEAFF. Using reference TRBV18 and TRBJ1-1 for the parts outside the CDR3, the full variable domain is NAGVMQNPRHLVRRRGQEARLRCSPMKGHSHVYWYRQLPEEGLKFMVYLQKENIIDESGMPKERFSAEFPKEGPSILRIQQVVRGDSAAYFCASSGGQQTEAFFGQGTRLTVV.

The chain links TRBV5-6 to TRBJ2-5; 12 bases map to TRBD2. The junction had 6 bases not matched to a gene; V was cut back by 1 base and J by 5 bases. The CDR3 has 16 amino acids. Germline CDR1 and CDR2: SGHDT and YYEEEE. CDR3 region: CASSLMGLAGGETQYF. As DNA, the CDR3 is TGTGCCAGCAGCTTGATGGGACTAGCGGGCGGGGAGACCCAGTACTTC.

The rearrangement joins TRBV29-1 to TRBJ2-3, with D unresolved. CDR3 length: 13 residues. Germline CDR1 and CDR2: SQVTM and ANQGSEA. V dropped 2 bases and J dropped 2 bases, with 8 bases sitting between them. This chain's CDR3 is CSVESSYTDTQYF. As DNA, the CDR3 is TGCAGCGTTGAATCCAGTTACACAGATACGCAGTATTTT.

This chain joins TRBV28 and TRBJ2-1; TRBD2 aligns across 9 bases. Looked up from germline, CDR1 is MDHEN and CDR2 is SYDVKM. This CDR3 region has 15 residues. With 5 bases clipped from V and 6 bases from J, the junction kept 8 bases outside the gene matches. The CDR3 loop reads CASSPLAGVFNEQFF. CDR3 coding DNA: TGTGCCAGCAGTCCATTAGCGGGAGTCTTCAATGAGCAGTTCTTC.

The V and J genes are TRBV7-9 and TRBJ2-5, with TRBD2 matching 10 bases. Germline V gives CDR1 SEHNR, CDR2 FQNEAQ (reference sequence). The CDR3 contains 16 residues. V trimming: 5 bases; J trimming: 4 bases; junction bases outside the gene matches: 10. CDR3: CASSQGAGGTLETQYF. As DNA, the CDR3 is TGTGCCAGCAGCCAAGGAGCGGGGGGGACTTTAGAGACCCAGTACTTC.

V gene TRBV5-1 combines with J gene TRBJ1-6; 7 bases match TRBD1. The CDR3 length is 15 residues. The V gene end was trimmed by 0 bases and the J gene end by 5 bases; junction bases not matched to a gene: 2. The germline V gene encodes CDR1 SGHRS and CDR2 YFSETQ. CDR3: CASSLVQGNNSPLHF. The CDR3 DNA sequence: TGCGCCAGCAGCTTGGTACAGGGGAATAATTCACCCCTCCACTTT.

This clone occurred a few times. V gene TRBV10-2 combines with J gene TRBJ1-1, with D possibly matching TRBD1 (6 bases). The germline V gene has CDR1 WSHSY and CDR2 SAAADI. V was shortened by 3 bases and J by 7 bases, with 24 bases between the two germline ends. The CDR3 has 17 amino acids. CDR3 residues: CASSDVLSVGGRNEAFF. CDR3 bases: TGCGCCAGCAGTGATGTTTTATCCGTAGGGGGACGTAATGAAGCTTTCTTT.

The V call is TRBV4-2, the J call TRBJ1-2, with TRBD1 matching 7 bases. The CDR3 has 16 residues. Germline V gene data show CDR1 as LGHNA and CDR2 as YNFKEQ. The J segment lost 2 bases and the V segment lost 0 bases, leaving 6 bases of the junction unmatched. This CDR3 is CASSQEIWTGNYGYTF. For the CDR3, the DNA is TGTGCCAGCAGCCAAGAAATTTGGACAGGCAACTATGGCTACACCTTC.

The CDR3 sequence is CASSLRGSDTQYF. In DNA form, the CDR3 reads TGTGCCAGCAGCCTGCGGGGCTCAGATACGCAGTATTTT. This rearrangement joins TRBV27 to TRBJ2-3, with D possibly TRBD2 on 6 matching bases. The V gene lost 6 bases and the J gene lost 4 bases, with 11 bases spanning the gap. The CDR3 has 13 residues. Germline V gene sequence: CDR1 MNHEY, CDR2 SMNVEV (reference sequence).

This rearrangement joins TRBV30 to TRBJ1-5; 7 bases agree with TRBD1. CDR3 length equals 15 residues. Germline-derived CDR1 and CDR2 are GTSNPN and SVGIG (reference sequence). Unmatched junction bases numbered 8, after V lost 2 bases and J lost 4 bases. The CDR3 loop reads CAWSSPGQTNQPQHF. The CDR3 region has the DNA TGTGCCTGGAGTTCCCCGGGACAGACTAATCAGCCCCAGCATTTT.